Following are 24 T cell receptor beta chains from one sample sequenced in a study of blood T cells in healthy people across ages. Next came a second PCR, run for roughly 6 to 11 cycles, which used a sample-barcoded 5' primer along with a J-beta primer mix. MiXCR, run by TCRdb on the 5' RACE reads, gives a single entry per CDR3 protein. Here the sample spans 1,300,000 or so distinct CDR3 sequences, approximately 59% being singletons. The sample comprised blood. The receptors originated from a young man in good health.

This chain joins TRBV7-9 and TRBJ2-2, with 8 bases fitting TRBD2. V lost 1 base to trimming and J lost 1 base; unmatched junction nucleotides: 2. CDR3 length equals 16 residues. Per the germline V gene, CDR1 is SEHNR and CDR2 is FQNEAQ (reference sequence). CDR3 in DNA: TGTGCCAGCAGCTTAGGCGGGAGGCGGAACACCGGGGAGCTGTTTTTT. It translates to CASSLGGRRNTGELFF.

The chain employs TRBV28 and TRBJ2-7; the D gene could be TRBD1 or TRBD2 (5 bases each). Germline CDR1 reads MDHEN; CDR2 reads SYDVKM. Trimming removed 6 bases from V and 6 bases from J, with 27 bases in between. The CDR3 spans 17 residues. CDR3 protein: CASSPGWGTKNLSEQYF. The CDR3 DNA reads as TGTGCCAGCAGCCCGGGGTGGGGGACCAAAAATCTGTCCGAGCAGTACTTC.

The chain recombines TRBV7-7 with TRBJ2-1; D remains unclear. Trimming left V 4 bases short and J 0 bases short, with 10 bases between. CDR1 SSHAT and CDR2 FNYEAQ come from the germline V gene (reference sequence). The CDR3 is 15 residues long. This CDR3 reads CASSSNLNSYNEQFF. DNA for the CDR3: TGTGCCAGCAGCTCAAATTTGAACTCCTACAATGAGCAGTTCTTC.

The genes are TRBV2 and TRBJ1-4; D gene uncertain. This CDR3 comprises 14 residues. Germline V gives CDR1 SNHLY, CDR2 FYNNEI. Trimming shortened V by 6 bases and J by 8 bases, and 16 bases separated the two germline ends. CDR3 amino acids: CASRTRISGEKLFF. For the CDR3, the DNA is TGTGCCAGCAGGACGAGGATCTCGGGGGAAAAACTGTTTTTT.

Only a few counts were recorded for this clonotype. The rearrangement links TRBV28 to TRBJ2-7; TRBD2 matches at 12 bases. This CDR3 comprises 17 residues. Trimming cost V 9 bases and J 6 bases; bases outside gene matches: 18. In germline, CDR1 is MDHEN, CDR2 SYDVKM. DNA of the CDR3: TGTGCCAGTTCTACCGGGACTAGCGGGTCCGGGTTAGGCGAGCAGTACTTC. This translates into CASSTGTSGSGLGEQYF.

This rearrangement joins TRBV4-1 to TRBJ2-7; 8 bases agree with TRBD1. The CDR3 has 19 residues. CDR1 and CDR2 (germline): MGHRA, YSYEKL. J lost 0 bases, V lost 0 bases, and 13 bases had no gene match. Here the CDR3 reads CASSQDIAWDRLISYEQYF. The DNA of the CDR3 is TGCGCCAGCAGCCAAGATATCGCCTGGGACAGGCTTATCTCCTACGAGCAGTACTTC.

The V call is TRBV20-1, the J call TRBJ1-2, with 7 bases that match TRBD1. Germline CDR1 is DFQATT and CDR2 is SNEGSKA (reference sequence). This CDR3 region has 11 residues. The CDR3 here is CSDDRVEGYTF. The CDR3 DNA reads as TGCAGCGACGACAGGGTCGAAGGCTACACCTTC.

The genes are TRBV11-2 and TRBJ1-1, with D unclear. The CDR3 length is 15 residues. Germline loops: CDR1 SGHAT, CDR2 FQNNGV. Trimming pared 0 bases from V and 1 base from J, leaving 9 bases between. CDR3 sequence: CASSLEDRANTEAFF. The CDR3 DNA sequence: TGTGCCAGCAGCTTAGAAGACCGGGCGAACACTGAAGCTTTCTTT.

With regard to this clonotype: Germline and junction disagree at one end, which may indicate a read error. The chain joins TRBV20-1 to TRBJ2-7; D remains ambiguous. This CDR3 spans 12 amino acids. Germline V gene data show CDR1 as DFQATT and CDR2 as SNEGSKA (reference sequence). The CDR3 DNA follows: TGTAGTGTTACCCCGAACTCCTACGAGCAGTACTTC. Translating gives CSVTPNSYEQYF.

The rearrangement links TRBV2 to TRBJ2-7; 7 bases are shared with TRBD2. J lost 4 bases, V lost 3 bases, and 18 bases had no gene match. The CDR3 has 18 amino acids. Germline loops: CDR1 SNHLY, CDR2 FYNNEI. CDR3 residues: CASSDGDRRAGVEYEQYF. The CDR3 nucleotides are TGTGCCAGCAGTGATGGGGATCGTAGGGCGGGGGTTGAGTACGAGCAGTACTTC.

The genes are TRBV29-1 and TRBJ2-1; possibly TRBD1 or TRBD2 for D (6 bases each). The CDR3 is made up of 17 amino acids. Germline V gene data show CDR1 as SQVTM and CDR2 as ANQGSEA. V was clipped by 4 bases and J by 4 bases, with 23 bases between them. The CDR3 region is CSVGEVGTLALYNEQFF. CDR3 DNA sequence: TGCAGCGTTGGGGAGGTTGGGACACTAGCCTTATACAATGAGCAGTTCTTC.

V is TRBV7-9 and J is TRBJ2-5; D is perhaps TRBD1 (5 bases). V was pared by 4 bases and J by 3 bases, with 9 bases between. This CDR3 is built from 13 residues. Germline V gene data show CDR1 as SEHNR and CDR2 as FQNEAQ (reference sequence). The CDR3 is CASSYMTEETQYF. CDR3 in DNA: TGTGCCAGCAGCTACATGACAGAAGAGACCCAGTACTTC.

The chain is built from TRBV15 and TRBJ2-1, with D maybe TRBD1 (6 bases). Germline-derived CDR1 and CDR2 are LNHNV and YYDKDF (reference sequence). The CDR3 spans 15 residues. Trimming stripped 1 base from V and 10 bases from J, with 17 bases between. The CDR3 DNA reads as TGTGCCACCAGCAGAGGGGATTCTAGGGGGTTGGAGCAGTTCTTC. As protein: CATSRGDSRGLEQFF.

V is TRBV20-1 and J is TRBJ1-2, with 11 nucleotides matching TRBD1. The V and J ends lost 5 bases and 1 base, in that order; junction bases with no gene match: 9. CDR1 is DFQATT, CDR2 SNEGSKA, per germline (reference sequence). This CDR3 has 16 amino acids. The CDR3 spells CSAGGTGGRGNYGYTF. For the CDR3, the DNA is TGCAGTGCTGGAGGGACAGGGGGAAGGGGTAACTATGGCTACACCTTC.

The J gene is TRBJ2-7, the V gene TRBV18; D is undetermined. The germline V gene has CDR1 KGHSH and CDR2 LQKENI. The V end was cut by 5 bases, the J end by 3 bases, with 11 bases between. The CDR3 runs 13 residues. The CDR3 region has the DNA TGTGCCAGCTCATCCAGGACGGGCTACGAGCAGTACTTC. As protein: CASSSRTGYEQYF.

The chain uses TRBV5-1 and TRBJ2-7; 8 nucleotides line up with TRBD1. This CDR3 is built from 15 residues. Germline CDR1 SGHRS, CDR2 YFSETQ. J gave up 4 bases and V 4 bases, and 10 bases lay outside the gene matches. The CDR3 spells CASSLPTGVNYEQYF. The CDR3 DNA follows: TGCGCCAGCAGCCTACCGACAGGGGTAAATTACGAGCAGTACTTC.

This rearrangement joins TRBV10-3 to TRBJ2-2; weak D call: TRBD2 (5 bases). Trimming took 2 bases from V and 1 from J, leaving 14 bases between them. The CDR3 runs 17 residues. Germline CDR1 and CDR2: ENHRY and SYGVKD. CDR3 sequence reads: CAISEARFEGNTGELFF. The CDR3 DNA follows: TGTGCCATCAGTGAGGCTAGGTTCGAGGGGAACACCGGGGAGCTGTTTTTT.

The chain uses TRBV12-3 or TRBV12-4 and TRBJ2-7; D is ambiguous. The CDR3 covers 11 residues. V lost 3 bases, J lost 6 bases, and 6 bases lay in between. The CDR3 sequence is CASSFQSEQYF. DNA of the CDR3: TGTGCCAGCAGTTTCCAGAGCGAGCAGTACTTC.

This clonotype was detected once. The genes are TRBV4-1 and TRBJ1-5, with D perhaps matching TRBD1 (5 bases). The germline V gene encodes CDR1 MGHRA and CDR2 YSYEKL. The CDR3 loop spans 15 amino acids. V lost 1 base to trimming and J lost 4 bases, with 11 bases between them. CDR3: CASSQAAGRNQPQHF. The CDR3 DNA sequence: TGCGCCAGCAGCCAAGCGGCAGGGAGAAATCAGCCCCAGCATTTT.

The V gene is TRBV20-1, the J gene TRBJ2-5, with D possibly TRBD1 on 6 matching bases. The DNA end lines up better with TRBJ2-7; the J call may be wrong. This CDR3 is built from 14 residues. From germline, CDR1 is DFQATT and CDR2 SNEGSKA (reference sequence). The CDR3 loop reads CSARDQGLQYEQYF. In nucleotides, the CDR3 is TGCAGTGCTAGAGATCAGGGGCTACAGTACGAGCAGTACTTC.

The chain links TRBV29-1 to TRBJ1-4; 7 bases agree with TRBD1. The CDR3 runs 12 residues. Per germline, CDR1 SQVTM and CDR2 ANQGSEA. The junction had 4 bases not matched to a gene; V was cut back by 4 bases and J by 8 bases. The CDR3 region is CSVGQGEEKLFF. In nucleotides, the CDR3 is TGCAGCGTTGGTCAGGGGGAAGAAAAACTGTTTTTT.

The gene calls are TRBV3-1 and TRBJ2-1; D uncertain. The J call is doubtful: the DNA matches TRBJ2-7 better. This CDR3 spans 14 amino acids. From germline, CDR1 is LGHDT and CDR2 YNNKEL (reference sequence). The CDR3 sequence: CASSPRLSYNEQYF. DNA for the CDR3: TGTGCCAGCAGCCCACGACTCTCCTACAATGAGCAGTACTTC.

This chain connects TRBV11-2 to TRBJ2-3; the D gene is possibly TRBD1 (5 bases). This CDR3 has 14 residues. V was cut by 1 base and J by 4 bases, with 9 bases left in between. Germline V gene data show CDR1 as SGHAT and CDR2 as FQNNGV. The CDR3 DNA follows: TGTGCCAGCAGCTTAGTGTGGACACCAGATACGCAGTATTTT. Translating gives CASSLVWTPDTQYF.

This clonotype was seen a few times. The V gene is TRBV2, the J gene TRBJ2-7, with D tentatively TRBD1 (6 bases). CDR3 length: 14 amino acids. Germline V CDR1 and CDR2: SNHLY, FYNNEI. With 4 bases removed from V and 7 bases from J, the gap between germline ends came to 17 bases. The CDR3 sequence: CASSARVGDNEQYF. As DNA, the CDR3 is TGTGCCAGCAGTGCTAGGGTCGGGGACAATGAGCAGTACTTC.